The 3 T cell receptor beta chains below all came from one sample that was sequenced in a study of blood T cell repertoires in COVID-19. Clones were read by immunoSEQ multiplex PCR, and TCRdb kept only the in-frame ones, dropping some. The table records roughly 250,000 clones, around 80% of them present only once. The sequencing sample was made of peripheral blood. The receptors here all came from a woman aged 40 to 55 with active or convalescent COVID-19.

The CDR3: CASSQDRDRPDSGNTIYF. CDR3 bases: TGCGCCAGCAGCCAAGATCGGGACAGGCCCGACTCTGGAAACACCATATATTTT. The chain carries TRBV4-1 and TRBJ1-3, with 8 nucleotides matching TRBD1. The length of the CDR3 is 18 residues. V was clipped by 0 bases and J by 0 bases; unmatched bases: 7. The germline CDR1 and CDR2 sequences are MGHRA and YSYEKL.

The CDR3, as DNA: TGTGCCAGCAGTCCACAGGGGGTGAATGGCTACACCTTC. Amino acid sequence: CASSPQGVNGYTF. This chain uses TRBV28 with TRBJ1-2; 8 nucleotides agree with TRBD1. The CDR3 is 13 residues long. The V and J ends lost 5 bases and 6 bases, in that order; junction bases with no gene match: 5. Germline lookup yields CDR1 MDHEN and CDR2 SYDVKM.

The V gene is TRBV7-2, the J gene TRBJ1-2, with TRBD1 matching over 7 bases. Germline CDR1 reads SGHTA; CDR2 reads FQGNSA. The CDR3 loop spans 13 amino acids. J was trimmed by 5 bases and V by 5 bases; bases with no gene match: 5. DNA for the CDR3: TGTGCCAGCAGCCTGACAGGGTTATATGGCTACACCTTC. It is translated as CASSLTGLYGYTF.